A selection of T cell receptor beta chains follows, all from one sample in a study of T cells in Graves' hyperthyroidism and ophthalmopathy. TCRdb passed the multiplex PCR reads through MiXCR, listing each CDR3 protein once. The data hold 300,000 to 400,000 distinct CDR3 sequences, with approximately 14% observed a single time. The sample taken for sequencing was blood. These receptors all come from a woman in her twenties or thirties with Graves' hyperthyroidism. Each CDR3 is given with its conserved first and last residue. D genes are given only for firm matches. Clone size is given for some rows only: seen once, a few or many times, or a class if the clone is expanded.

d_call	v_call	clone_size	j_call	cdr3_aa	cdr3_nt
TRBD2	TRBV2	many	TRBJ2-1	CASSGLAGDEQFF	TGTGCCAGCAGTGGACTAGCTGGGGATGAGCAGTTCTTC
.	TRBV7-9	.	TRBJ1-5	CASGRVDQPQHF	TGTGCCAGCGGCAGGGTGGACCAGCCCCAGCATTTT
.	TRBV2	.	TRBJ2-1	CASSPSWAAKFF	TGTGCCAGCAGTCCCTCTTGGGCGGCGAAGTTCTTC
.	TRBV6-1	many	TRBJ1-6	CASSYFRSGVGNSPLHF	TGTGCCAGCAGTTATTTCAGGTCCGGGGTCGGTAATTCACCCCTCCACTTT
.	TRBV14	few	TRBJ1-2	CASSQDMVGGYTF	TGTGCCAGCAGCCAAGATATGGTTGGTGGCTACACCTTC
TRBD1	TRBV30	.	TRBJ2-7	CAWNYRGLGEQYF	TGTGCCTGGAATTACAGGGGGTTGGGAGAGCAGTACTTC
TRBD2	TRBV20-1	few	TRBJ2-5	CSARHSSGAQETQYF	TGCAGTGCTAGACATTCTAGCGGAGCTCAAGAGACCCAGTACTTC
TRBD1	TRBV3-1	.	TRBJ2-7	CASSPTGAWEQYF	TGTGCCAGCAGCCCAACAGGGGCCTGGGAGCAGTACTTC
TRBD1	TRBV7-2	many	TRBJ2-7	CASSSGQGFSEQYF	TGTGCCAGCAGTTCGGGACAGGGGTTCTCCGAGCAGTACTTC
.	TRBV6-2/TRBV6-3	few	TRBJ2-1	CASSYSRGSVGGTNEQFF	TGTGCCAGCAGTTACTCGAGAGGATCGGTAGGAGGGACCAATGAGCAGTTCTTC
TRBD2	TRBV6-5	few	TRBJ2-3	CASSYGGRGTDTQYF	TGTGCCAGCAGTTACGGCGGGAGGGGTACAGATACGCAGTATTTT
.	TRBV6-2/TRBV6-3	.	TRBJ2-1	CASSYSLAGDNEQFF	TGTGCCAGCAGTTACTCGCTAGCAGGGGACAATGAGCAGTTCTTC